The rows below give T cell receptor beta chains drawn from one sample of a study of T cell changes during pregnancy in multiple sclerosis. TCRdb keeps only in-frame clones here, not all; method: immunoSEQ multiplex PCR. This sample has tens of thousands of clones, with approximately 89% found just once. The source material was CD4+ T cells from peripheral blood mononuclear cells, sampled in the first trimester of pregnancy. The receptor source for this set is a female donor with multiple sclerosis, enrolled in a pregnancy study. CDR3s include the opening cysteine and the closing phenylalanine or tryptophan. The D gene is left open where the match is weak. Not every row has a clone size; where given, it reads once, few, many or a size class.

v_call: TRBV2; d_call: TRBD2; j_call: TRBJ2-1; clone_size: .; cdr3_nt: TGTGCCAGCAGTGGCTCTTGGCTAGCGGGTAACAATGAGCAGTTCTTC; cdr3_aa: CASSGSWLAGNNEQFF
v_call: TRBV9; d_call: .; j_call: TRBJ1-4; clone_size: .; cdr3_nt: TGTGCCAGCAGCGTAGCTATAGGGGAAGGTGAAAAACTGTTTTTT; cdr3_aa: CASSVAIGEGEKLFF
v_call: TRBV7-9; d_call: TRBD2; j_call: TRBJ2-2; clone_size: .; cdr3_nt: TGTGCCAGCAGCTTAATTAGCGGGAGTTCCACCGGGGAGCTGTTTTTT; cdr3_aa: CASSLISGSSTGELFF
v_call: TRBV18; d_call: .; j_call: TRBJ1-2; clone_size: .; cdr3_nt: TGTGCCAGCTCACCACCCGCCGCAGGAACTCCAGGCTACACCTTC; cdr3_aa: CASSPPAAGTPGYTF
v_call: TRBV2; d_call: .; j_call: TRBJ2-7; clone_size: .; cdr3_nt: TGTGCCAGCAGCGAGCGGACCTTTAACTACGAGCAGTACTTC; cdr3_aa: CASSERTFNYEQYF
v_call: TRBV27; d_call: .; j_call: TRBJ1-5; clone_size: .; cdr3_nt: TGTGCCAGCAGTTTACCTCATTTT; cdr3_aa: CASSLPHF
v_call: TRBV5-5; d_call: TRBD1; j_call: TRBJ2-3; clone_size: once; cdr3_nt: TGTGCCAGCAGCTCTGGAGGTGGGACAGGGATCACAGATACGCAGTATTTT; cdr3_aa: CASSSGGGTGITDTQYF
v_call: TRBV5-4; d_call: .; j_call: TRBJ2-3; clone_size: .; cdr3_nt: TGTGCCAGCGCCCAGGACTCTACGCAGTATTTT; cdr3_aa: CASAQDSTQYF
v_call: TRBV6-5; d_call: TRBD1; j_call: TRBJ2-7; clone_size: .; cdr3_nt: TGTGCCAGCAGTTACTCAGGCAGGGGGCCGAGCGGAGAGCAGTACTTC; cdr3_aa: CASSYSGRGPSGEQYF
v_call: TRBV5-4; d_call: .; j_call: TRBJ1-3; clone_size: .; cdr3_nt: TGTGCCAGCAGCCCTGGGATGCCAGGGGCCAACACCATATATTTT; cdr3_aa: CASSPGMPGANTIYF
v_call: TRBV6-5; d_call: .; j_call: TRBJ2-4; clone_size: .; cdr3_nt: TGTGCCAGCAGTTACGGAGGCACCAAAAACATTCAGTACTTC; cdr3_aa: CASSYGGTKNIQYF
v_call: TRBV5-1; d_call: .; j_call: TRBJ2-7; clone_size: few; cdr3_nt: TGCGCCAGCAGCTTGCAAAGCGAGACCTACGAGCAGTACTTC; cdr3_aa: CASSLQSETYEQYF
v_call: TRBV5-4; d_call: TRBD2; j_call: TRBJ2-7; clone_size: .; cdr3_nt: TGTGCCAGCAGCCCAGGGACTAGCGGGGCTGACTACGAGCAGTACTTC; cdr3_aa: CASSPGTSGADYEQYF
v_call: TRBV5-4; d_call: .; j_call: TRBJ1-1; clone_size: .; cdr3_nt: TGTGCCAGCAGCTTGCCCAGCACTGAAGCTTTCTTT; cdr3_aa: CASSLPSTEAFF
v_call: TRBV7-2; d_call: .; j_call: TRBJ2-1; clone_size: .; cdr3_nt: TGTGCCAGCAGCCCCAGGGGAGGGCTTTACAATGAGCAGTTCTTC; cdr3_aa: CASSPRGGLYNEQFF
v_call: TRBV6-1; d_call: .; j_call: TRBJ2-5; clone_size: .; cdr3_nt: TGTGCCAGCAGTGAAAACATGAAGACCCAGTACTTC; cdr3_aa: CASSENMKTQYF
v_call: TRBV7-2; d_call: TRBD2; j_call: TRBJ2-3; clone_size: .; cdr3_nt: TGTGCCAGCAGCCCGCCCGGGACTACCCTCACAGATACGCAGTATTTT; cdr3_aa: CASSPPGTTLTDTQYF
v_call: TRBV28; d_call: .; j_call: TRBJ2-7; clone_size: .; cdr3_nt: TGTGCCAGCAGTATGACATTCCACGAGCAGTACTTC; cdr3_aa: CASSMTFHEQYF
v_call: TRBV28; d_call: TRBD1; j_call: TRBJ1-1; clone_size: .; cdr3_nt: TGTGCCAGCAGTCCCGGGGACAGGGTGAGCCCTGAAGCTTTCTTT; cdr3_aa: CASSPGDRVSPEAFF
v_call: TRBV6-1; d_call: .; j_call: TRBJ2-7; clone_size: .; cdr3_nt: TGTGCCAGCAACAAGGGGCGGGATCGCGAGCAGTACTTC; cdr3_aa: CASNKGRDREQYF
v_call: TRBV4-1; d_call: TRBD2; j_call: TRBJ2-4; clone_size: .; cdr3_nt: TGCGCCAGCAGCCAAGATCACCCGACTAGCGGGGGGAAGATAAACATTCAGTACTTC; cdr3_aa: CASSQDHPTSGGKINIQYF
v_call: TRBV18; d_call: .; j_call: TRBJ1-6; clone_size: .; cdr3_nt: TGTGCCAGCTCACCAGGAGTGGGAGTCGATAATTCACCCCTCCACTTT; cdr3_aa: CASSPGVGVDNSPLHF
v_call: TRBV5-1; d_call: TRBD1; j_call: TRBJ1-1; clone_size: once; cdr3_nt: TGCGCCAGCAGCTTGTTACAGGGGGCTAACACTGAAGCTTTCTTT; cdr3_aa: CASSLLQGANTEAFF
v_call: TRBV5-1; d_call: TRBD2; j_call: TRBJ2-7; clone_size: .; cdr3_nt: TGCGCCAGCAGTTCGCGGGAGGGCGCCGAGCAGTACTTC; cdr3_aa: CASSSREGAEQYF
v_call: TRBV5-1; d_call: TRBD2; j_call: TRBJ2-3; clone_size: .; cdr3_nt: TGCGCCAGCAGACCCGGATCTAGCGGGAGAACAGATACGCAGTATTTT; cdr3_aa: CASRPGSSGRTDTQYF
v_call: TRBV5-1; d_call: TRBD1; j_call: TRBJ2-7; clone_size: .; cdr3_nt: TGCGCCAGCAGCCTTACGGCGGGACAGGGGGCTCTAGAGCAGTACTTC; cdr3_aa: CASSLTAGQGALEQYF
v_call: TRBV10-1; d_call: .; j_call: TRBJ2-3; clone_size: .; cdr3_nt: TGCGCCAGCAGCGACCGGGACACAAACACAGATACGCAGTATTTT; cdr3_aa: CASSDRDTNTDTQYF
v_call: TRBV6-6; d_call: TRBD2; j_call: TRBJ2-1; clone_size: .; cdr3_nt: TGTGCCAGCAGTCAGCGGGAGGGGGGGGAGCAGTTCTTC; cdr3_aa: CASSQREGGEQFF
v_call: TRBV5-1; d_call: TRBD1; j_call: TRBJ1-4; clone_size: .; cdr3_nt: TGCGCCAGCAGCTTTACAGGGGATAATGAAAAACTGTTTTTT; cdr3_aa: CASSFTGDNEKLFF
v_call: TRBV7-2; d_call: .; j_call: TRBJ2-7; clone_size: .; cdr3_nt: TGTGCCAGCAGCTCGTATTCGGAGAGCGAGCAGTACTTC; cdr3_aa: CASSSYSESEQYF
v_call: TRBV30; d_call: .; j_call: TRBJ1-1; clone_size: once; cdr3_nt: TGTGCCTGGAGTGTTTGGCCTAACACTGAAGCTTTCTTT; cdr3_aa: CAWSVWPNTEAFF
v_call: TRBV9; d_call: TRBD2; j_call: TRBJ2-1; clone_size: .; cdr3_nt: TGTGCCAGCAGCGTAGGGTCGGGAGGGCGGGCGGAGCAGTTCTTC; cdr3_aa: CASSVGSGGRAEQFF
v_call: TRBV29-1; d_call: .; j_call: TRBJ2-1; clone_size: .; cdr3_nt: TGCACCTTTAGCGTCTCAGCCTACAATGAGCAGTTCTTC; cdr3_aa: CTFSVSAYNEQFF
v_call: TRBV5-1; d_call: TRBD2; j_call: TRBJ2-5; clone_size: once; cdr3_nt: TGCGCCAGCCAAACGGGGACTAGCGGGCCGCAAGAGACCCAGTACTTC; cdr3_aa: CASQTGTSGPQETQYF
v_call: TRBV11-3; d_call: .; j_call: TRBJ2-3; clone_size: .; cdr3_nt: TGTGCCAGCACTACTGGGGCGGTATTCACAGATACGCAGTATTTT; cdr3_aa: CASTTGAVFTDTQYF
v_call: TRBV5-4; d_call: TRBD1; j_call: TRBJ2-3; clone_size: .; cdr3_nt: TGTGCCAGCCGAACAGGGGGCACAGATACGCAGTATTTT; cdr3_aa: CASRTGGTDTQYF
v_call: TRBV7-2; d_call: .; j_call: TRBJ2-1; clone_size: .; cdr3_nt: TGTGCCAGCAGCCCTCCCTCGGCCCGGGTGCAGTTCTTC; cdr3_aa: CASSPPSARVQFF
v_call: TRBV19; d_call: .; j_call: TRBJ2-1; clone_size: .; cdr3_nt: TGTGCCAGTAGTCCGGGTTTTAATGAGCAGTTCTTC; cdr3_aa: CASSPGFNEQFF
v_call: TRBV7-2; d_call: .; j_call: TRBJ1-5; clone_size: .; cdr3_nt: TGTGCCAGCAGCTTGGGGTATGGGGGGAGATATAGCAATCAGCCCCAGCATTTT; cdr3_aa: CASSLGYGGRYSNQPQHF
v_call: TRBV28; d_call: .; j_call: TRBJ1-1; clone_size: .; cdr3_nt: TGTGCCAGCAGAAACGGGGGGACAATGAACACTGAAGCTTTCTTT; cdr3_aa: CASRNGGTMNTEAFF
v_call: TRBV4-1; d_call: TRBD2; j_call: TRBJ2-1; clone_size: .; cdr3_nt: TGCGCCAGCAGCCAGGGAAAGGTTAGCGGGAGTTACAATGAGCAGTTCTTC; cdr3_aa: CASSQGKVSGSYNEQFF
v_call: TRBV6-1; d_call: .; j_call: TRBJ2-5; clone_size: .; cdr3_nt: TGTGCCAGCAGCCAGACAGTACAAGAGACCCAGTACTTC; cdr3_aa: CASSQTVQETQYF
v_call: TRBV9; d_call: TRBD1; j_call: TRBJ2-3; clone_size: .; cdr3_nt: TGTGCCAGCAGCGTCCGGGACAGAAACACAGATACGCAGTATTTT; cdr3_aa: CASSVRDRNTDTQYF
v_call: TRBV12-5; d_call: TRBD1; j_call: TRBJ1-1; clone_size: .; cdr3_nt: TGTGCTAGTGGTTCCCCCGGGACAGGGAACACTGAAGCTTTCTTT; cdr3_aa: CASGSPGTGNTEAFF
v_call: TRBV25-1; d_call: .; j_call: TRBJ1-4; clone_size: .; cdr3_nt: TGTGCCAGCATGAGGGGGTTTGGTGAAAAACTGTTTTTT; cdr3_aa: CASMRGFGEKLFF
v_call: TRBV4-2; d_call: .; j_call: TRBJ2-7; clone_size: .; cdr3_nt: TGTGCCAGCAGCCAACAAAACAGGGGCCTTAGGACTAAAGAATTCTACGAGCAGTACTTC; cdr3_aa: CASSQQNRGLRTKEFYEQYF
v_call: TRBV6-6; d_call: .; j_call: TRBJ2-1; clone_size: .; cdr3_nt: TGTGCCAGCATCCCGGGGGTAGGAAATGAGCAGTTCTTC; cdr3_aa: CASIPGVGNEQFF
v_call: TRBV19; d_call: TRBD1; j_call: TRBJ2-7; clone_size: .; cdr3_nt: TGTGCCAGTAGTCCTGGGACAGGGTCGCTCGAGCAGTACTTC; cdr3_aa: CASSPGTGSLEQYF
v_call: TRBV28; d_call: TRBD1; j_call: TRBJ1-1; clone_size: once; cdr3_nt: TGTGCCAGCAGAATTAACAGGGGTGGGGCTGAAGCTTTCTTT; cdr3_aa: CASRINRGGAEAFF
v_call: TRBV7-2; d_call: TRBD2; j_call: TRBJ2-7; clone_size: .; cdr3_nt: TGTGCCAGCAGCCTCACCCTTAGCGGGAGCAAGAGAGACTACGAGCAGTACTTC; cdr3_aa: CASSLTLSGSKRDYEQYF
v_call: TRBV5-1; d_call: .; j_call: TRBJ1-1; clone_size: .; cdr3_nt: TGCGCCAGCAGCTTGGAGGGGCAGACTGAAGCTTTCTTT; cdr3_aa: CASSLEGQTEAFF
v_call: TRBV5-1; d_call: .; j_call: TRBJ2-5; clone_size: .; cdr3_nt: TGCGCCAGCAGGACAGCAGGCGAGAACCGGGAGACCCAGTACTTC; cdr3_aa: CASRTAGENRETQYF
v_call: TRBV11-2; d_call: TRBD1; j_call: TRBJ1-3; clone_size: .; cdr3_nt: TGTGCCAGCAGCTTAGATCGACTCAACAGGGGGGTCTCTGGAAACACCATATATTTT; cdr3_aa: CASSLDRLNRGVSGNTIYF
v_call: TRBV5-1; d_call: .; j_call: TRBJ2-1; clone_size: once; cdr3_nt: TGCGCCAGCAGCTTGACCAGCTCCTACAATGAGCAGTTCTTC; cdr3_aa: CASSLTSSYNEQFF